This paragraph reports one T cell receptor (beta chain). The target of this receptor is not known. One base away there is no much larger clone; base qualities are not given. Sequencing used an Illumina HiSeq 1500. Starting from the raw public reads, TCRdb applied fastp trimming at Q25, assembled clones with MiXCR and retained in-frame beta chains. Entries are consolidated by CDR3 protein sequence, retaining the most common genes and DNA. This sample lists 250,000 or so distinct CDR3 sequences; 12% were detected once. 1.5% to 2% of the sample belongs to the ten largest clones. This entry comes from a study of T cell repertoires in cytomegalovirus infection (dated by TCRdb to the late 2010s). General notes on the study: Donor HLA type was relevant to the analysis, as public TCR beta signatures indicated carriage of CMV infection together with the matching HLA type. On the study overall, not on this receptor specifically: Carriers of CMV infection plus the relevant HLA type were discriminated by the cumulative frequency of public TCR beta family members in the study cohort and in an independent approximately 340-donor cohort. The ex vivo response was dominated by HLA-C-restricted CMV-specific TCR beta clonotypes, and the single most frequent clonotype in two of eight donors was supplied by these HLA-C-restricted clonotypes.

The CDR3 numbers 15 residues from cysteine through phenylalanine. The kept DNA is CDR3 alone, 45 bases in frame from the first base. Trimmed from V: 4 bases; trimmed from J: 4 bases; junction bases lacking a gene match: 7. Looking up the germline V gene yields CDR1 SGHRS and CDR2 YFSETQ. Sequenced: PBMCs. The chain is encoded by TRBV5-1 joined to TRBJ2-7; 11 bases in the junction line up with TRBD2. This receptor was taken from a human donor in good health (CMV status not recorded). Some clones in this sample may be carry-over from other donors' samples. This receptor has the CDR3 CASSTLAGGRYEQYF. Here is the DNA: TGCGCCAGCAGCACCCTAGCGGGGGGCCGTTACGAGCAGTACTTC.